This TCR beta chain was found in a study of blood T cell repertoires in COVID-19 (TCRdb year 2020). With regard to the full study: Collaborator samples came from the United States, Italy and Spain and covered acute and convalescent phases of COVID-19. A de-identified subject ID, COVID-19 status, age in years and sex were almost always included in the sample metadata. Samples were obtained from the ongoing ImmuneRACE study (first 160 participants) and from about 1,300 subjects provided by 6 global collaborators. Where HLA class I and class II types were available, the types were taken from metadata supplied by the sample provider, not from assay-based typing. The prospective study material was composed of cDNA or gDNA derived from T cells, B-cell-depleted T cells, or PBMCs. A freely available public database, intended as a resource for researchers studying the immune response to SARS-CoV-2, is where the repertoires were released. The dataset comprised deeply sampled blood TCRbeta repertoires from subjects exposed to, actively infected with, or recovered from COVID-19. The paper as a whole reports these results and caveats: How much clinical and demographic metadata was included differed by source and by participant, and the metadata was provided uncurated.

Turning to this clone: It lacks a known antigen. No qualities accompany the bases; no much larger clone lies one base away.

According to the germline V gene, CDR1 reads MGHDK and CDR2 reads SYGVNS. There are 12 amino acids in the CDR3, from cysteine to phenylalanine inclusive. The retained sequence is limited to the CDR3, 36 bases, with the frame set at the first base. Trimming costs V 10 bases and J 8 bases, and their ends lie 17 bases apart. The immunoSEQ Assay, a bias-controlled multiplex PCR, was used to amplify TCRbeta CDR3 regions from genomic DNA. The paper's data handling went like this. The number of nucleated cells in each sample was estimated from the amplification of reference gene primers within the assay. Sequence reads were collapsed and filtered to measure the absolute abundance of every unique TCRbeta CDR3 rearrangement. For each sample, productive Simpson clonality was calculated as the square root of Simpson's diversity index across productive rearrangements. As stored in TCRdb, this immuneACCESS dataset retains in-frame rearrangements with V and J assigned. A fraction of the clones does not appear; measured against another copy, unresolved V genes explain less than half of the discrepancy, and the remainder lacks a known reason. V, J and clone size reflect that table, while D and trimming were determined from the DNA. The table for this sample lists some 150,000 clones; over 80% of them were counted only once. Nearly 0.95% of the sample rests with the top ten.

Collaborating institutions collected whole blood in K2EDTA tubes following their own protocols. For TCRbeta analysis, collaborator samples were shipped as frozen whole blood, as isolated PBMCs, or as DNA extracted from either sample type. Sequencing was carried out using peripheral blood. The chain uses TRBV25-1 and TRBJ1-2; the D gene is possibly TRBD1, with 6 bases matching. The TCR sequence derives from a woman in her fifties or sixties with acute or convalescent COVID-19. The DNA reads TGTGCCATCCAACAGGGTGTCGACGGCTACACCTTC. It encodes CAIQQGVDGYTF.